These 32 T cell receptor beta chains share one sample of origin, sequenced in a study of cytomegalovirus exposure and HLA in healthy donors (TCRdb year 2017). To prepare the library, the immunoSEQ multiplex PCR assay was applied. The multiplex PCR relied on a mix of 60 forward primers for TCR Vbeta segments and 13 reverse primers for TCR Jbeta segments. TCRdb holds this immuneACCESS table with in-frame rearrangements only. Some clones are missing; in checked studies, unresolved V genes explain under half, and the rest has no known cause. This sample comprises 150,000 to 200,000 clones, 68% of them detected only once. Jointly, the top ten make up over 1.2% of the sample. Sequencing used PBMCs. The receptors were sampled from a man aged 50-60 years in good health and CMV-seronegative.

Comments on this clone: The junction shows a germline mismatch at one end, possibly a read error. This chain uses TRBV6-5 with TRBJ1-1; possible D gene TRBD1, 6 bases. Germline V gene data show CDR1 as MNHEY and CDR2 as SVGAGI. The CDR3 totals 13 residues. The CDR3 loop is CASRDLGGADAFF. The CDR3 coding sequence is TGTGCCAGCAGGGACCTCGGGGGGGCTGATGCTTTCTTT.

CDR3 loop: CASSEASGWQTSTDTQYF. The DNA for the CDR3 is TGTGCCAGCAGTGAAGCATCAGGGTGGCAGACTAGCACAGATACGCAGTATTTT. This rearrangement joins TRBV2 to TRBJ2-3; tentative D call: TRBD1 (5 bases). Germline V gene sequence: CDR1 SNHLY, CDR2 FYNNEI. The CDR3 has 18 residues. The V end lost 0 bases, the J end lost 0 bases, and 16 bases lay between the germline ends. The whole variable domain, remainder taken from reference TRBV2 and TRBJ2-3, is EPEVTQTPSHQVTQMGQEVILRCVPISNHLYFYWYRQILGQKVEFLVSFYNNEISEKSEIFDDQFSVERPDGSNFTLKIRSTKLEDSAMYFCASSEASGWQTSTDTQYFGPGTRLTVL.

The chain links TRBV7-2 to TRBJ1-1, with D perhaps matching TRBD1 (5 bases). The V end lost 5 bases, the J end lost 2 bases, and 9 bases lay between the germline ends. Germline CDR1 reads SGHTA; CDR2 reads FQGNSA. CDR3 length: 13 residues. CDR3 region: CASSVRANTEAFF. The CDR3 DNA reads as TGTGCCAGCAGCGTCAGGGCTAACACTGAAGCTTTCTTT.

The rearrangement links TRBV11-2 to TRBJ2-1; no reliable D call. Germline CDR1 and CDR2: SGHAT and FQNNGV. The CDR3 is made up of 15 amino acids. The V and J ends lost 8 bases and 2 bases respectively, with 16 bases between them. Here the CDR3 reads CASGPVPSAYNEQFF. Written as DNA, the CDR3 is TGTGCCAGCGGCCCTGTTCCAAGTGCCTACAATGAGCAGTTCTTC.

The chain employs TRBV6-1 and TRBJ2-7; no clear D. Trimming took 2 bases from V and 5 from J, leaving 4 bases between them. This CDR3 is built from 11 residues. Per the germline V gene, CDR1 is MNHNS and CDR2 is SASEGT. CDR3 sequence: CASSEFNEQYF. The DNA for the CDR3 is TGTGCCAGCAGTGAATTCAACGAGCAGTACTTC.

CDR3 amino acids: CASHSLAGAYEQYF. In DNA form, the CDR3 reads TGTGCCAGCCATTCTCTAGCGGGGGCTTACGAGCAGTACTTC. The chain employs TRBV6-1 and TRBJ2-7, with 10 nucleotides matching TRBD2. J was trimmed by 4 bases and V by 8 bases; bases with no gene match: 8. The CDR3 runs to 14 residues. Germline-derived CDR1 and CDR2 are MNHNS and SASEGT.

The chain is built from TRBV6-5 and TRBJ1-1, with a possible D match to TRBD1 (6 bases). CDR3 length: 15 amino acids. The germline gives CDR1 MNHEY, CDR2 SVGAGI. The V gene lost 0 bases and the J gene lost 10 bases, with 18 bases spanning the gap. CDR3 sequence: CASSYSGRGPSGAFF. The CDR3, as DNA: TGTGCCAGCAGTTACTCTGGCAGGGGACCCAGCGGAGCTTTCTTT.

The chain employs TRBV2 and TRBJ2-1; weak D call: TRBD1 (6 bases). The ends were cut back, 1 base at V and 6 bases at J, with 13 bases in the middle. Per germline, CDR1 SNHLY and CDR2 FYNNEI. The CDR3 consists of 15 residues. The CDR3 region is CASSEDRTATNEQFF. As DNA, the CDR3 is TGTGCCAGCAGTGAAGACCGGACAGCCACCAATGAGCAGTTCTTC.

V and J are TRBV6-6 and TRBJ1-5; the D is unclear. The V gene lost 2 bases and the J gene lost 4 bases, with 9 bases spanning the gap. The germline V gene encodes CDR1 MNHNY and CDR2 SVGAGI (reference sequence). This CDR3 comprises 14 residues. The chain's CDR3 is CASSYGRGNQPQHF. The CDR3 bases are TGTGCCAGCAGTTACGGTCGGGGTAATCAGCCCCAGCATTTT.

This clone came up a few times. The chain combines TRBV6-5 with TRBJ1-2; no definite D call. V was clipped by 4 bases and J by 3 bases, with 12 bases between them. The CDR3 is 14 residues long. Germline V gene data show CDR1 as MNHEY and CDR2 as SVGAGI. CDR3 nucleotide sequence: TGTGCCAGCAGTTCCTGGGCCCAGGACTATGGCTACACCTTC. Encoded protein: CASSSWAQDYGYTF.

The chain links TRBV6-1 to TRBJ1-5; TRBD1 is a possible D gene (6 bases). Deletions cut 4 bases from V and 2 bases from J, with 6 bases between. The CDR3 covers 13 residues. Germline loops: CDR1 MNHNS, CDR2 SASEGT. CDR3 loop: CASSAGGNQPQHF. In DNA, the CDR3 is TGTGCCAGCAGTGCAGGGGGCAATCAGCCCCAGCATTTT.

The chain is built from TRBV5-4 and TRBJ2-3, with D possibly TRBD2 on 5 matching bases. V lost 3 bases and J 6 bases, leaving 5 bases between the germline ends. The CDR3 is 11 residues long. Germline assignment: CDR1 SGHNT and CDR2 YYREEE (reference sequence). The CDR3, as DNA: TGTGCCAGCAGCTCGGGGGATACGCAGTATTTT. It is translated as CASSSGDTQYF.

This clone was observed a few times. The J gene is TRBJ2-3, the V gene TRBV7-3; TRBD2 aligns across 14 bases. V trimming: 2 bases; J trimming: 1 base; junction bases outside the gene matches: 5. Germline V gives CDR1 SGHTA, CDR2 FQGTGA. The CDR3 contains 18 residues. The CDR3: CASSLAPGLAGGTDTQYF. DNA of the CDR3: TGTGCCAGCAGCTTAGCTCCGGGACTAGCGGGGGGCACAGATACGCAGTATTTT.

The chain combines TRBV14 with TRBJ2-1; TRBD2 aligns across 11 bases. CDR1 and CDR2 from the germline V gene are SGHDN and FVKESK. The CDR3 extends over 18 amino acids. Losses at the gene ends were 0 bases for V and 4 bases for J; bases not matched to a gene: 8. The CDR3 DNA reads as TGTGCCAGCAGCCAAGATACGCCTAGCGGGGGGATTTACAATGAGCAGTTCTTC. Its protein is CASSQDTPSGGIYNEQFF.

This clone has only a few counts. The CDR3 DNA is TGTGCCAGCAGACCGGACAGGGGGAGTAATTCACCCCTCCACTTT. As protein: CASRPDRGSNSPLHF. This chain joins TRBV5-6 and TRBJ1-6; 10 bases align to TRBD1. V dropped 5 bases and J dropped 6; count of bases not matched to a gene: 5. The CDR3 has 15 amino acids. Germline V gives CDR1 SGHDT, CDR2 YYEEEE.

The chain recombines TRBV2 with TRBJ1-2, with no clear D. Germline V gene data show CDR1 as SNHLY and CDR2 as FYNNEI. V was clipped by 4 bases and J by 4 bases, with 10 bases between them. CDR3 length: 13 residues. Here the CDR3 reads CASSGLRAYGYTF. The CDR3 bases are TGTGCCAGCAGTGGGCTTCGTGCCTATGGCTACACCTTC.

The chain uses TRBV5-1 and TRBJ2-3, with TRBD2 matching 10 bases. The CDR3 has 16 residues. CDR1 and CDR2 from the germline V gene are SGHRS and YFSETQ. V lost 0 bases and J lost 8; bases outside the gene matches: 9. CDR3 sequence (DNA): TGCGCCAGCAGCTTGGAAGGGACTAGCGTGCAATCTACGCAGTATTTT. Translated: CASSLEGTSVQSTQYF.

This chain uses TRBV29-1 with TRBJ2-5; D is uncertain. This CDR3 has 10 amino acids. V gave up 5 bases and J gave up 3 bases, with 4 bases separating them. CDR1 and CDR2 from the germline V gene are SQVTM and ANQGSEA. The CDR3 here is CSVLEETQYF. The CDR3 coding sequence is TGCAGCGTTCTAGAAGAGACCCAGTACTTC.

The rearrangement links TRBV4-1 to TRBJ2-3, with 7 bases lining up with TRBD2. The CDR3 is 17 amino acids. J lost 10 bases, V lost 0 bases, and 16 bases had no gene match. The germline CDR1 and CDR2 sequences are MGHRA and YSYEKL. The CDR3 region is CASSQELALVEGWAQYF. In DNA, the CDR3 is TGCGCCAGCAGCCAAGAACTAGCGCTCGTTGAAGGGTGGGCGCAGTATTTT.

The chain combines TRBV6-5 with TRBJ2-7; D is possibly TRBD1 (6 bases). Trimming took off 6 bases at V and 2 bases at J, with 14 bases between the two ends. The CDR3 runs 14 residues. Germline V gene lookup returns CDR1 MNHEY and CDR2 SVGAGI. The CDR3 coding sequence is TGTGCCAGCAGGCGAGGACAGACGGCCTACGAGCAGTACTTC. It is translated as CASRRGQTAYEQYF.

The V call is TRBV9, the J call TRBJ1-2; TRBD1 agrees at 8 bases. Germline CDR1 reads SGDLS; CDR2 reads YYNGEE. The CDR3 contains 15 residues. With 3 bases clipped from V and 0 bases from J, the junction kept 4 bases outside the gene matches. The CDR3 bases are TGTGCCAGCAGCGCTACAGGGGGTCCTAACTATGGCTACACCTTC. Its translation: CASSATGGPNYGYTF.

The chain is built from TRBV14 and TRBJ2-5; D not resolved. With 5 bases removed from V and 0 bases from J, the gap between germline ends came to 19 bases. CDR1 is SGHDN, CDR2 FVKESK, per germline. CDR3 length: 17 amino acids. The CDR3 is CASSSSAPRIYQETQYF. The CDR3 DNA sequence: TGTGCCAGCAGCTCCTCAGCTCCCAGGATTTACCAAGAGACCCAGTACTTC.

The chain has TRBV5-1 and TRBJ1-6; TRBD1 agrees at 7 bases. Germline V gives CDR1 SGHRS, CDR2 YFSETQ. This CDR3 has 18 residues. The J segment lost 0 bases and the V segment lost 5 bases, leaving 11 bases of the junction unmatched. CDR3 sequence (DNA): TGCGCCAGCAGTTCCGGGACAGCCACCAGCTCCTATAATTCACCCCTCCACTTT. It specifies CASSSGTATSSYNSPLHF.

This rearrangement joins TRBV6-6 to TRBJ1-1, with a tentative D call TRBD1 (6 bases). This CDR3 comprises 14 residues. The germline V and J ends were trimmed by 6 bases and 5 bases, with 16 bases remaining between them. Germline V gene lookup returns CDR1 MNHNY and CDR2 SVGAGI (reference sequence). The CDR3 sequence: CASREEGGSTEAFF. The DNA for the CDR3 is TGTGCCAGCAGGGAAGAGGGGGGGAGTACTGAAGCTTTCTTT.

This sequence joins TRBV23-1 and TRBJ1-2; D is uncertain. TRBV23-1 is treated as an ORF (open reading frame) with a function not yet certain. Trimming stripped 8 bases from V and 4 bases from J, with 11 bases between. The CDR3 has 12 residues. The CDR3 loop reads CASGQVIYGYTF. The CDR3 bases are TGCGCCAGCGGGCAAGTTATCTATGGCTACACCTTC.

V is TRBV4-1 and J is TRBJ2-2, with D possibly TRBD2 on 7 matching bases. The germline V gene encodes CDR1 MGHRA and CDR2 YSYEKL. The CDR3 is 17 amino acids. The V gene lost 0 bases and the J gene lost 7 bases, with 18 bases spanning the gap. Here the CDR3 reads CASSQDSGGAWGGELFF. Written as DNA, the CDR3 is TGCGCCAGCAGCCAAGATAGTGGGGGGGCGTGGGGCGGGGAGCTGTTTTTT.

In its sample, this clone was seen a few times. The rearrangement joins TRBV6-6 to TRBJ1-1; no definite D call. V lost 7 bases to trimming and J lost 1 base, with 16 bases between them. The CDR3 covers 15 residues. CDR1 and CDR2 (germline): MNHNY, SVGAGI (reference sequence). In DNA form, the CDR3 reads TGTGCCAGCAAAGGCCAAGGGAGGGAGAACACTGAAGCTTTCTTT. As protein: CASKGQGRENTEAFF.

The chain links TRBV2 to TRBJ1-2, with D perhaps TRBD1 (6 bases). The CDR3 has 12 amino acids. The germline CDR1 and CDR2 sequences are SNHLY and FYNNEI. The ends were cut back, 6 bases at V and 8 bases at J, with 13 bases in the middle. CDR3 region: CASSLRDKGYTF. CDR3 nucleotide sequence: TGTGCCAGCAGCCTCCGGGACAAAGGCTACACCTTC.

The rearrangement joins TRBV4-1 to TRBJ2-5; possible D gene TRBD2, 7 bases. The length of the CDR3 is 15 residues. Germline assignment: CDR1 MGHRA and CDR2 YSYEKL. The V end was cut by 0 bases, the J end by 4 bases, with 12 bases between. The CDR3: CASSQEGGGRETQYF. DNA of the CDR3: TGCGCCAGCAGCCAAGAGGGGGGGGGCCGAGAGACCCAGTACTTC.

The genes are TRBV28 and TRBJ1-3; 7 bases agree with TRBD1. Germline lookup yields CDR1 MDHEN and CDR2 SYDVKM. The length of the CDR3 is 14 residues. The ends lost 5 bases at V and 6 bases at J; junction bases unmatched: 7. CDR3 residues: CASSARDRVNTIYF. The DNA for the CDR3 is TGTGCCAGCAGTGCCAGGGACAGAGTAAACACCATATATTTT.

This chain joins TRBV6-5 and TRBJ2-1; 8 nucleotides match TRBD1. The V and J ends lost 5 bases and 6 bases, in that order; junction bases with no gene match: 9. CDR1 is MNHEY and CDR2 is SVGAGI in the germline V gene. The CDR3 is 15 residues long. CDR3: CASSLDRGLINEQFF. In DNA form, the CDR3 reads TGTGCCAGCAGTCTAGACAGGGGATTAATCAATGAGCAGTTCTTC.

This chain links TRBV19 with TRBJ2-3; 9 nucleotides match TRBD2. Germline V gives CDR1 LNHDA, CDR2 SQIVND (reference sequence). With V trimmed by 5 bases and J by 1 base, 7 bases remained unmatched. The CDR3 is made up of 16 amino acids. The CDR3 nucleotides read TGTGCCAGTAGTTCCCGGTTAGCGGGGGGCACAGATACGCAGTATTTT. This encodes CASSSRLAGGTDTQYF.